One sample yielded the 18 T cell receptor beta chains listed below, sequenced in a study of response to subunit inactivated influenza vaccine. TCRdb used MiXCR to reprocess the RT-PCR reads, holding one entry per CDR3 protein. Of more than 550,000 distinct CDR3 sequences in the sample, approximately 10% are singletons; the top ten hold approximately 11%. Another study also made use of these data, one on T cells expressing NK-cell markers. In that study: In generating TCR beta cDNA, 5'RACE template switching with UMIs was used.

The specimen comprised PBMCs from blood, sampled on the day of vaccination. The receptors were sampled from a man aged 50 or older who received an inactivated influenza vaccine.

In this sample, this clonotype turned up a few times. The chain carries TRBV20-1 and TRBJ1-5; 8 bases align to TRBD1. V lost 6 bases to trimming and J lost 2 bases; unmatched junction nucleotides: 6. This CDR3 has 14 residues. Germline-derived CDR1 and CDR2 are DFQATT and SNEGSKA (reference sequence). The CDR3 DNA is TGCAGTGCCTCCCAGGGACAGGGCAATCAGCCCCAGCATTTT. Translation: CSASQGQGNQPQHF.

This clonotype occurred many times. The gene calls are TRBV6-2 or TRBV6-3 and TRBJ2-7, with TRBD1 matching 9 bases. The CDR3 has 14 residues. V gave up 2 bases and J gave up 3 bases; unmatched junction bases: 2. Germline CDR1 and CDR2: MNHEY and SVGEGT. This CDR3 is CASSYGTGLYEQYF. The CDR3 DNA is TGTGCCAGCAGTTACGGGACAGGGCTCTACGAGCAGTACTTC.

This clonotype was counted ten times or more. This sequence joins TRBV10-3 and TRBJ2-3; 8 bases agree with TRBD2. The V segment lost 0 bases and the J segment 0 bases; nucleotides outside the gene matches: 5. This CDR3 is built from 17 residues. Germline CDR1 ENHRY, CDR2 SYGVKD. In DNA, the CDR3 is TGTGCCATCAGTGAGTCCCCTAGCGGGTCTAGCACAGATACGCAGTATTTT. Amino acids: CAISESPSGSSTDTQYF.

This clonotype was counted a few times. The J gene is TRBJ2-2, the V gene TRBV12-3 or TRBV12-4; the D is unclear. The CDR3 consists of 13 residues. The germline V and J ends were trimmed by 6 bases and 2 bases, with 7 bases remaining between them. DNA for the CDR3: TGTGCCAGCAGAAGTATCAACACCGGGGAGCTGTTTTTT. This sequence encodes CASRSINTGELFF.

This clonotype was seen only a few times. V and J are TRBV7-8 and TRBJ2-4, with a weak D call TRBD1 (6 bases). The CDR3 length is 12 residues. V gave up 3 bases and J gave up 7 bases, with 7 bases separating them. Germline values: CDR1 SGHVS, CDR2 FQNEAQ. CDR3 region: CASSLDSNIQYF. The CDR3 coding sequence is TGTGCCAGCAGCTTGGACAGTAACATTCAGTACTTC.

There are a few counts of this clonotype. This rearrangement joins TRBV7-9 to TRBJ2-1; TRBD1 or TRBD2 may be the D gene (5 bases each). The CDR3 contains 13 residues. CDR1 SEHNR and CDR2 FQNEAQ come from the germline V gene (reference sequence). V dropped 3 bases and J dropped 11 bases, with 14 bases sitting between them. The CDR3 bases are TGTGCCAGCAGCTTGGACCCGGGACGGCAGCAGTTCTTC. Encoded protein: CASSLDPGRQQFF.

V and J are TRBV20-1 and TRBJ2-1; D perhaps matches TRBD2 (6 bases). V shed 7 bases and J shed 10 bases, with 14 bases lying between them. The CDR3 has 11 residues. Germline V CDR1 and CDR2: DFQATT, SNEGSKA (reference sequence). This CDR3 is CSGTTREEQFF. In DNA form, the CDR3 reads TGCAGTGGCACCACACGGGAGGAGCAGTTCTTC.

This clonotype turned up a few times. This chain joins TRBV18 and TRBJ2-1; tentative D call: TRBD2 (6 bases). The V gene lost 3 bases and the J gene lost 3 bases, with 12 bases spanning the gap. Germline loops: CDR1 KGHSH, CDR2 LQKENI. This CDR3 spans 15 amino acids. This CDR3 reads CASSPGGIIYNEQFF. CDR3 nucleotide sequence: TGTGCCAGCTCACCGGGCGGGATAATCTACAATGAGCAGTTCTTC.

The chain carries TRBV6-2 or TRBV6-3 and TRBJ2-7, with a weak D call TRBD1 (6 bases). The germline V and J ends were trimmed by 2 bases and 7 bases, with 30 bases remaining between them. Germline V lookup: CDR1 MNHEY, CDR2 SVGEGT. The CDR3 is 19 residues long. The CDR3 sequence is CASSYRTRRFAGEIGEQYF. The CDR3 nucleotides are TGTGCCAGCAGTTACCGGACTCGTCGTTTTGCAGGGGAAATAGGGGAGCAGTACTTC.

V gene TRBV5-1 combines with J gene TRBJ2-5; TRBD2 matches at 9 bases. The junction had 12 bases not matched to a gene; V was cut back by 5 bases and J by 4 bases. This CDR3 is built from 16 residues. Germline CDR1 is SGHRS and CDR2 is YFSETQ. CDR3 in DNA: TGCGCCAGCAGACCTCAGCCTAGCGGGATCGGAGAGACCCAGTACTTC. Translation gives CASRPQPSGIGETQYF.

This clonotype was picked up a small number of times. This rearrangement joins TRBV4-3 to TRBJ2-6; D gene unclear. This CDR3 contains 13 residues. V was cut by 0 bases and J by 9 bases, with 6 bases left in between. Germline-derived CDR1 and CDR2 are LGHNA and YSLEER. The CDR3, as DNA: TGCGCCAGCAGCCAAGAGAAAGGCAACGTCCTGACTTTC. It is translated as CASSQEKGNVLTF.

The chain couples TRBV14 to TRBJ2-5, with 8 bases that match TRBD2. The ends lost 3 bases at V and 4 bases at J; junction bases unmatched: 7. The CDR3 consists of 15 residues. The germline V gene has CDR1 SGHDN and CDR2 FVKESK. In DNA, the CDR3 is TGTGCCAGCAGCCACACAGGGAGCGGGAGAGAGACCCAGTACTTC. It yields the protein CASSHTGSGRETQYF.

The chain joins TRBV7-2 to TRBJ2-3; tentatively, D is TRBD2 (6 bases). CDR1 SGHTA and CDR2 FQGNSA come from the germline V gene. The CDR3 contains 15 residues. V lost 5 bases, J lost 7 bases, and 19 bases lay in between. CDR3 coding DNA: TGTGCCAGCAGCAGGGTGGGGGAGGCCTGGAATACGCAGTATTTT. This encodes CASSRVGEAWNTQYF.

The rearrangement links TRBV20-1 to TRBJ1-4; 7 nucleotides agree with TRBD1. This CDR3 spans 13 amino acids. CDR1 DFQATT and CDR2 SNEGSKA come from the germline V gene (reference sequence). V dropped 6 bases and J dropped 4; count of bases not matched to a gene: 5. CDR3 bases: TGCAGTGCCACAGGGGCCATTAATGAAAAACTGTTTTTT. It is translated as CSATGAINEKLFF.

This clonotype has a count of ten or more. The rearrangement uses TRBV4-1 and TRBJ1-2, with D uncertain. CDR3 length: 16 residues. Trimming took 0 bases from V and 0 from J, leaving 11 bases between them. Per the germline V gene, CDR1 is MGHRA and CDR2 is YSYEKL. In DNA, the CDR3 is TGCGCCAGCAGCCAAGAAGCCGGAAGAACTAACTATGGCTACACCTTC. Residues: CASSQEAGRTNYGYTF.

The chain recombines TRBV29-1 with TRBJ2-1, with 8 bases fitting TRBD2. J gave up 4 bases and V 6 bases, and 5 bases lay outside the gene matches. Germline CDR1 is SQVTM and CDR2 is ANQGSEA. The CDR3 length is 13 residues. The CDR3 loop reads CSVASSGYNEQFF. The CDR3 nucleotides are TGCAGCGTAGCGTCTAGCGGGTACAATGAGCAGTTCTTC.

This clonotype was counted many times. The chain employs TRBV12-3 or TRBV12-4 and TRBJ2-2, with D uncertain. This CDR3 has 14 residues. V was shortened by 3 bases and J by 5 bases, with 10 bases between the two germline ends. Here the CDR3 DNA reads TGTGCCAGCAGTTTCGCACGGTGGACCGGGGAGCTGTTTTTT. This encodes CASSFARWTGELFF.

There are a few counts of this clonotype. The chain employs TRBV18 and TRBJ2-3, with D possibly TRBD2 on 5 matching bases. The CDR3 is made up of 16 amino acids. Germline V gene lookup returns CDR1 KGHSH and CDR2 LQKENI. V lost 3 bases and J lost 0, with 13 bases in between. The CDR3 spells CASSPGNEASTDTQYF. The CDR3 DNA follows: TGTGCCAGCTCACCCGGGAACGAGGCTAGCACAGATACGCAGTATTTT.